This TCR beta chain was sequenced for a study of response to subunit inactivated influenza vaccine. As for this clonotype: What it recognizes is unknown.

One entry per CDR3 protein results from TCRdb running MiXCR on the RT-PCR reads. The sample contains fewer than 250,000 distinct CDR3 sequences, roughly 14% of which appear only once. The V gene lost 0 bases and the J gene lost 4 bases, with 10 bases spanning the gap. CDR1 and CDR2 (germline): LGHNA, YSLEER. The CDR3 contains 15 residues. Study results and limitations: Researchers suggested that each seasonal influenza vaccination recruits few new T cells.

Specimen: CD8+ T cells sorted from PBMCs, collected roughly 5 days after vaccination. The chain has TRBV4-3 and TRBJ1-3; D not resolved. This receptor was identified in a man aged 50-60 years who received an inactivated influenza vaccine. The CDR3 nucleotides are TGCGCCAGCAGCCAAGAGCCTACCGGGGGAAACACCATATATTTT. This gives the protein CASSQEPTGGNTIYF.